Here is one TCR beta chain with its context. This sample is drawn from a study of control samples from healthy donors and cancer patients. Generated by immunoSEQ multiplex PCR, the TCRdb table keeps only in-frame clones and is missing some. The sample is made up of approximately 190,000 clones, and the top ten hold more than 2% of it. This CDR3 has 16 residues. Trimming removed 4 bases from V and 0 bases from J, with 15 bases in between. Germline CDR1 is WSHSY and CDR2 is SAAADI. The rearrangement uses TRBV10-2 and TRBJ1-2; D gene unclear. The sequence was obtained from a woman aged 25 to 39 in good health. Sequencing used blood. CDR3 protein: CASSGGTAPTNYGYTF. In nucleotides, the CDR3 is TGCGCCAGCAGTGGAGGAACTGCCCCGACTAACTATGGCTACACCTTC.